The 22 T cell receptor beta chains reported below all come from one sample, sequenced in a study of beta chain features in type 1 diabetes (dated by TCRdb to the late 2010s). The library was obtained by the immunoSEQ multiplex PCR assay. All of the isolated RNA was reverse transcribed with the High Capacity cDNA Reverse Transcription Kit, so expressed TCRB transcripts were sequenced. This immuneACCESS table, as held by TCRdb, lists in-frame sequences with V and J called but not all clones. Of the missing ones, under half trace to an unresolved V gene in checked studies; the others have no known cause. In all, the sample holds 250,000 or so clones, and roughly two thirds of those were seen once. Approximately 0.05% of the sample is taken by the ten largest. The source material was naive CD4+ T cells from blood. The cell subset or site label on this specimen signifies: true naive CD4+ T cells. Receptor source: a man aged 25 to 40 in good health.

This rearrangement joins TRBV30 to TRBJ1-2; weak D call: TRBD1 (6 bases). This CDR3 has 14 amino acids. Trimming removed 3 bases from V and 3 bases from J, with 14 bases in between. Germline V gene lookup returns CDR1 GTSNPN and CDR2 SVGIG (reference sequence). The CDR3 DNA reads as TGTGCCTGGAGCACGAAACAGGGCGACTATGGCTACACCTTC. Translated: CAWSTKQGDYGYTF.

V gene TRBV29-1 combines with J gene TRBJ1-5; D might be TRBD1 (6 bases). This CDR3 has 13 amino acids. V lost 4 bases to trimming and J lost 5 bases, with 12 bases between them. Germline V lookup: CDR1 SQVTM, CDR2 ANQGSEA. This CDR3 is CSVATGRDQPQHF. DNA for the CDR3: TGCAGCGTTGCCACAGGGAGGGATCAGCCCCAGCATTTT.

This clone was counted a few times. This chain links TRBV29-1 with TRBJ2-3, with TRBD2 matching 7 bases. Looked up from germline, CDR1 is SQVTM and CDR2 is ANQGSEA. J gave up 2 bases and V 4 bases, and 6 bases lay outside the gene matches. This CDR3 is built from 14 residues. CDR3 protein: CSVVPSGLTDTQYF. CDR3 in DNA: TGCAGCGTTGTACCTAGCGGCCTCACAGATACGCAGTATTTT.

The gene calls are TRBV7-9 and TRBJ1-3, with 9 nucleotides matching TRBD1. From germline, CDR1 is SEHNR and CDR2 FQNEAQ (reference sequence). The CDR3 sequence is 14 residues long. The ends lost 5 bases at V and 6 bases at J; junction bases unmatched: 5. CDR3 nucleotide sequence: TGTGCCAGCAGCACGGGGACAGGGCTAAACACCATATATTTT. Translation: CASSTGTGLNTIYF.

This clone was seen a few times. The sample carries other DNA sequences with the same CDR3. The DNA of the CDR3 is TGTGCCTGGAGTGAACAGGGGGATCAGCCCCAGCATTTT. Protein sequence: CAWSEQGDQPQHF. The genes are TRBV30 and TRBJ1-5, with TRBD1 identical over 8 bases. CDR3 length equals 13 residues. V dropped 1 base and J dropped 5; count of bases not matched to a gene: 1. Germline lookup yields CDR1 GTSNPN and CDR2 SVGIG (reference sequence). The full variable domain, in which reference TRBV30 and TRBJ1-5 provide the parts outside the CDR3, is SQTIHQWPATLVQPVGSPLSLECTVEGTSNPNLYWYRQAAGRGLQLLFYSVGIGQISSEVPQNLSASRPQDRQFILSSKKLLLSDSGFYLCAWSEQGDQPQHFGDGTRLSIL.

The CDR3 reads CSVGSRGLYEQYF. The CDR3, as DNA: TGCAGCGTTGGTAGCAGGGGGCTCTACGAGCAGTACTTC. The chain carries TRBV29-1 and TRBJ2-7; 8 nucleotides align to TRBD1. V was pared by 4 bases and J by 3 bases, with 5 bases of the junction left unmatched. Germline V lookup: CDR1 SQVTM, CDR2 ANQGSEA. The CDR3 is 13 amino acids.

The chain recombines TRBV27 with TRBJ1-1; D is unclear. In germline, CDR1 is MNHEY, CDR2 SMNVEV (reference sequence). CDR3 length: 15 residues. V was clipped by 6 bases and J by 0 bases, with 14 bases between them. The CDR3 coding sequence is TGTGCCAGCAGCCCCTCGGAGGGCATGAACACTGAAGCTTTCTTT. Residues: CASSPSEGMNTEAFF.

The sample holds a few counts of this clone. This chain joins TRBV30 and TRBJ1-2; unclear D gene. Germline lookup yields CDR1 GTSNPN and CDR2 SVGIG (reference sequence). The ends were cut back, 5 bases at V and 8 bases at J, with 21 bases in the middle. The CDR3 sequence is 14 residues long. The CDR3 reads CAWLRLPRASGYTF. Written as DNA, the CDR3 is TGTGCCTGGCTTCGGCTACCCCGGGCGTCAGGCTACACCTTC.

This clone was seen a handful of times. This chain links TRBV30 with TRBJ2-1, with TRBD2 matching 10 bases. V lost 0 bases and J lost 5; bases outside the gene matches: 7. The germline V gene has CDR1 GTSNPN and CDR2 SVGIG (reference sequence). This CDR3 contains 16 residues. The CDR3 sequence: CAWSVGLAGGDNEQFF. Here the CDR3 DNA reads TGTGCCTGGAGTGTAGGCTTAGCGGGAGGAGACAATGAGCAGTTCTTC.

This clone was recorded a few times. This sequence joins TRBV30 and TRBJ2-2; D is uncertain. The germline V gene encodes CDR1 GTSNPN and CDR2 SVGIG (reference sequence). V was shortened by 1 base and J by 0 bases, with 9 bases between the two germline ends. The CDR3 spans 15 residues. Here the CDR3 DNA reads TGTGCCTGGAGTGCTAACAGTTCGAACACCGGGGAGCTGTTTTTT. Residues: CAWSANSSNTGELFF. Variable domain in full (rest from reference TRBV30 and TRBJ2-2): SQTIHQWPATLVQPVGSPLSLECTVEGTSNPNLYWYRQAAGRGLQLLFYSVGIGQISSEVPQNLSASRPQDRQFILSSKKLLLSDSGFYLCAWSANSSNTGELFFGEGSRLTVL.

This clone was detected only a few times. V usage is TRBV25-1 and J usage is TRBJ1-2; D gene unclear. The CDR3 consists of 11 residues. V shed 5 bases and J shed 0 bases, with 1 base lying between them. CDR1 is MGHDK, CDR2 SYGVNS, per germline. The CDR3 nucleotides are TGTGCCAGCAGTACTAACTATGGCTACACCTTC. The encoded protein is CASSTNYGYTF.

A single count supports this clone. The V and J genes are TRBV4-3 and TRBJ2-6; the D is unclear. The V gene's germline CDR1 is LGHNA and CDR2 YSLEER. The CDR3 is 16 amino acids. V gave up 5 bases and J gave up 0 bases, with 11 bases separating them. For the CDR3, the DNA is TGCGCCAGCAGCGGTTCTTTCTCCTCTGGGGCCAACGTCCTGACTTTC. The encoded protein is CASSGSFSSGANVLTF.

This clone was observed a few times. The chain carries TRBV29-1 and TRBJ1-2; possibly TRBD1 for D (5 bases). Germline-derived CDR1 and CDR2 are SQVTM and ANQGSEA. This CDR3 region has 13 residues. V lost 8 bases, J lost 4 bases, and 17 bases lay in between. The CDR3 loop is CSISQGFGYGYTF. In DNA form, the CDR3 reads TGCAGCATCTCCCAGGGCTTCGGCTATGGCTACACCTTC.

This clone was counted only a few times. J is TRBJ2-3 and V is TRBV5-1, with 7 bases that match TRBD1. In germline, CDR1 is SGHRS, CDR2 YFSETQ. The length of the CDR3 is 14 residues. V gave up 2 bases and J gave up 2 bases; unmatched junction bases: 2. The CDR3: CASSFTGDTDTQYF. The DNA for the CDR3 is TGCGCCAGCAGCTTTACAGGGGACACAGATACGCAGTATTTT.

This clone was detected once. The chain has TRBV7-2 and TRBJ2-3, with a possible D match to TRBD2 (6 bases). CDR1 and CDR2 from the germline V gene are SGHTA and FQGNSA. The V and J ends lost 4 bases and 3 bases respectively, with 14 bases between them. This CDR3 is built from 15 residues. The CDR3 DNA sequence: TGTGCCAGCAGCTATTACGGGAGCGGGACAGATACGCAGTATTTT. Amino acids: CASSYYGSGTDTQYF.

Only one count was recorded for this clone. The rearrangement uses TRBV29-1 and TRBJ1-5; 8 nucleotides line up with TRBD1. The V and J ends lost 6 bases and 1 base, in that order; junction bases with no gene match: 2. From germline, CDR1 is SQVTM and CDR2 ANQGSEA. The CDR3 is 13 residues long. DNA for the CDR3: TGCAGCGTACGACAGGGGAGCAATCAGCCCCAGCATTTT. Protein sequence: CSVRQGSNQPQHF.

The chain combines TRBV7-9 with TRBJ2-1; D unclear. V gave up 8 bases and J gave up 0 bases, with 8 bases separating them. The CDR3 is made up of 13 amino acids. The germline CDR1 and CDR2 sequences are SEHNR and FQNEAQ (reference sequence). CDR3 in DNA: TGTGCCAGCGCCCCGGGCTCCTACAATGAGCAGTTCTTC. Its protein is CASAPGSYNEQFF.

The chain couples TRBV15 to TRBJ2-4; 10 bases agree with TRBD2. This CDR3 is 13 amino acids long. The germline V gene encodes CDR1 LNHNV and CDR2 YYDKDF (reference sequence). With V trimmed by 7 bases and J by 8 bases, 5 bases remained unmatched. CDR3 in DNA: TGTGCCACCACCCCAGCGGGAGGGCACATTCAGTACTTC. Translated: CATTPAGGHIQYF.

V is TRBV30 and J is TRBJ2-3; TRBD2 matches at 9 bases. CDR1 is GTSNPN, CDR2 SVGIG, per germline (reference sequence). The CDR3 consists of 16 residues. V lost 0 bases, J lost 3 bases, and 7 bases stayed unmatched. The CDR3 coding sequence is TGTGCCTGGAGTGTAATGGCGGGAGGGCCAACAGATACGCAGTATTTT. The encoded protein is CAWSVMAGGPTDTQYF.

This clone is a singleton in its sample. This chain connects TRBV15 to TRBJ1-2; unclear D gene. Germline CDR1 and CDR2: LNHNV and YYDKDF (reference sequence). Trimming removed 0 bases at V and 4 bases at J, with 9 bases between. This CDR3 contains 14 residues. Written as DNA, the CDR3 is TGTGCCACCAGCAGAGAAGTGTCTTCCTATGGCTACACCTTC. Its translation is CATSREVSSYGYTF.

V usage is TRBV11-2 and J usage is TRBJ2-4; D unresolved. The CDR3 covers 14 residues. Deletions cut 6 bases from V and 0 bases from J, with 9 bases between. Germline CDR1 reads SGHAT; CDR2 reads FQNNGV. For the CDR3, the DNA is TGTGCCAGCAGGGGGTTAAGAGCCAAAAACATTCAGTACTTC. This gives the protein CASRGLRAKNIQYF.

The CDR3 region is CASSLGQNYEQYF. In DNA, the CDR3 is TGTGCCAGCTCTCTGGGACAGAACTACGAGCAGTACTTC. The chain combines TRBV18 with TRBJ2-7, with TRBD1 matching 7 bases. After removal of 6 bases from V and 3 bases from J, the junction contained 5 bases not matched to a gene. The CDR3 contains 13 residues. Germline V CDR1 and CDR2: KGHSH, LQKENI.